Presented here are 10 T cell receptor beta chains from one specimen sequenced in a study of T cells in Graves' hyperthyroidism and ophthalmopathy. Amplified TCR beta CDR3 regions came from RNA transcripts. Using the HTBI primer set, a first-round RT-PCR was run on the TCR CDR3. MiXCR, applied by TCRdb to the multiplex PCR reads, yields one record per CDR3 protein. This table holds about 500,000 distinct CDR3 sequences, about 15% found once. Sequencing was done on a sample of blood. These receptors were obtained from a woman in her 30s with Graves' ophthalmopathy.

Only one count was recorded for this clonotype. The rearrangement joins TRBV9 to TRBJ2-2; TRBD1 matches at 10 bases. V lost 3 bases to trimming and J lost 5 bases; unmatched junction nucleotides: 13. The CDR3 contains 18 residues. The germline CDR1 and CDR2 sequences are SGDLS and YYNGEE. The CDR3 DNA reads TGTGCCAGCAGCGAGGGTTATCGGGACAGGGGTGTTACCGGGGAGCTGTTTTTT. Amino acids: CASSEGYRDRGVTGELFF. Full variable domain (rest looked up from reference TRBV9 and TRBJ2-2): DSGVTQTPKHLITATGQRVTLRCSPRSGDLSVYWYQQSLDQGLQFLIQYYNGEERAKGNILERFSAQQFPDLHSELNLSSLELGDSALYFCASSEGYRDRGVTGELFFGEGSRLTVL.

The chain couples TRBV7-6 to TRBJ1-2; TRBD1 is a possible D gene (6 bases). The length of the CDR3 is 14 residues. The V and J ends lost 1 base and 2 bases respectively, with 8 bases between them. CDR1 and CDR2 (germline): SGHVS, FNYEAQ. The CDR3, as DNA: TGTGCCAGCAGCTTAGGGACAGAAAACTATGGCTACACCTTC. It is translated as CASSLGTENYGYTF. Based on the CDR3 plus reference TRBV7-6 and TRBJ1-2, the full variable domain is GAGVSQSPRYKVTKRGQDVALRCDPISGHVSLYWYRQALGQGPEFLTYFNYEAQQDKSGLPNDRFSAERPEGSISTLTIQRTEQRDSAMYRCASSLGTENYGYTFGSGTRLTVV.

In nucleotides, the CDR3 is TGTGCCAGCAGTTATGCAACAGGGGGCATGGACACTGAAGCTTTCTTT. Amino acid sequence: CASSYATGGMDTEAFF. The chain has TRBV6-2 or TRBV6-3 and TRBJ1-1; 9 bases align to TRBD1. The V gene's germline CDR1 is MNHEY and CDR2 SVGEGT. Unmatched junction bases numbered 8, after V lost 3 bases and J lost 3 bases. The CDR3 runs 16 residues.

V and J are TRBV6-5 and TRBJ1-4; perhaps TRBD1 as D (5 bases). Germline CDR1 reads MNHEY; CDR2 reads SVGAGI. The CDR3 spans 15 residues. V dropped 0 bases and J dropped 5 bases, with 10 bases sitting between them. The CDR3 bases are TGTGCCAGCAGTTACTCATGGGGGAGGAATGAAAAACTGTTTTTT. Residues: CASSYSWGRNEKLFF.

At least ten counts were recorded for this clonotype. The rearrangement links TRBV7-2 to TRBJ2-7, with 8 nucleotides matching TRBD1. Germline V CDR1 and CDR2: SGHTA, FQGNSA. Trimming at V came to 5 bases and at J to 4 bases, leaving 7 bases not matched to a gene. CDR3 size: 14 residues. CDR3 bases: TGTGCCAGCAGCCAACGACAGGGGTGGTACGAGCAGTACTTC. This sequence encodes CASSQRQGWYEQYF.

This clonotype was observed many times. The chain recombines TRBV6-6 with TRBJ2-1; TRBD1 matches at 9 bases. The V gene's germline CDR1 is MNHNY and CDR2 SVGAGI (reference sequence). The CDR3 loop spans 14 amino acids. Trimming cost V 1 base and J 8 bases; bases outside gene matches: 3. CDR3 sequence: CASSYLGQGDEQFF. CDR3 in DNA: TGTGCCAGCAGTTACTTGGGACAGGGTGATGAGCAGTTCTTC.

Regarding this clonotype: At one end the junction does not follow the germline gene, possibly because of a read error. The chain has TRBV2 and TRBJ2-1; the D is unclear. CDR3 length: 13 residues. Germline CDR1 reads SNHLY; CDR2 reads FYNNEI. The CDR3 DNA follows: TGTGCCAGCAGTGTTCGAGGATACAATGAGCAGCTCTTC. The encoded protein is CASSVRGYNEQLF. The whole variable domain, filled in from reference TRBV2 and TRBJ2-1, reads EPEVTQTPSHQVTQMGQEVILRCVPISNHLYFYWYRQILGQKVEFLVSFYNNEISEKSEIFDDQFSVERPDGSNFTLKIRSTKLEDSAMYFCASSVRGYNEQLFGPGTRLTVL.

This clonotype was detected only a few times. The CDR3 coding sequence is TGTGCCAGCAGCCAAGGCCCCTCTAGCGGGAGGCCCTACGAGCAGTACTTC. Residues: CASSQGPSSGRPYEQYF. The chain is built from TRBV14 and TRBJ2-7, with 11 bases lining up with TRBD2. Germline assignment: CDR1 SGHDN and CDR2 FVKESK. The CDR3 consists of 17 residues. Trimming removed 1 base from V and 2 bases from J; junction bases left unmatched: 7.

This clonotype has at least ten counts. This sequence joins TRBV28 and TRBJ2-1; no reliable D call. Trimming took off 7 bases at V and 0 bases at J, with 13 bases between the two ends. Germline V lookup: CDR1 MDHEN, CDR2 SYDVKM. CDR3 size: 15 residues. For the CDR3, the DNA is TGTGCCAGCACCCCGGCCGGGCACTCCTACAATGAGCAGTTCTTC. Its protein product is CASTPAGHSYNEQFF.

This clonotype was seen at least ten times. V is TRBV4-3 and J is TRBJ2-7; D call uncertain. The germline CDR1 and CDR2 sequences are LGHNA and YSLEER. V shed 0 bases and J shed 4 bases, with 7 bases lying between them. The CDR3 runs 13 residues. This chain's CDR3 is CASSQDTEYEQYF. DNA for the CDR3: TGCGCCAGCAGCCAAGATACGGAATACGAGCAGTACTTC.